This T cell receptor (beta chain) was sequenced during a study of cytomegalovirus exposure and HLA in healthy donors. Germline V lookup: CDR1 SGDLS, CDR2 YYNGEE. The CDR3 sequence is 14 residues long. The V gene lost 0 bases and the J gene lost 8 bases, with 14 bases spanning the gap. The PCR used 60 Vbeta and 13 Jbeta primers. Using immunoSEQ multiplex PCR, the repertoire was profiled, and TCRdb retains in-frame clones only, with some absent. The sample contains fewer than 150,000 clones, around 77% of which appear only once. The material sequenced was PBMCs. The receptor was isolated from a woman in her 30s in good health and CMV-seropositive. This sequence joins TRBV9 and TRBJ1-2, with a tentative D call TRBD1 (5 bases). The CDR3 DNA follows: TGTGCCAGCAGCGTAGCTGATGGGGCGGGAGGCTACACCTTC. Translation: CASSVADGAGGYTF.